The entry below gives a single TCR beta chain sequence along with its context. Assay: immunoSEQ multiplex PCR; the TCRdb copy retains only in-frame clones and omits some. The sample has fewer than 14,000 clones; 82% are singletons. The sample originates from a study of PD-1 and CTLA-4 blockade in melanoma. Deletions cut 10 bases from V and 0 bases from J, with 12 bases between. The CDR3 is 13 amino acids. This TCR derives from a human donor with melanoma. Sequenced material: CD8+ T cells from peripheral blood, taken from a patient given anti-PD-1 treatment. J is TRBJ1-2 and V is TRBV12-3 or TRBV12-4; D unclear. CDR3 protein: CAIDGGANYGYTF. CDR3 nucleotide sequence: TGTGCCATCGATGGCGGAGCTAACTATGGCTACACCTTC.